This T cell receptor beta chain derives from a study of blood T cell repertoires in COVID-19. The overall study: Samples of COVID-19 (acute and convalescent) were obtained from the United States, Italy and Spain. Sources were T cells, B-cell-depleted T cells, or PBMCs; the material itself was cDNA or gDNA.

The CDR3 consists of 14 residues. In germline, CDR1 is GTSNPN, CDR2 SVGIG (reference sequence). Trimming removed 2 bases at V and 5 bases at J, with 12 bases between. As handled by the study authors: Counts of nucleated cells, estimated from reference gene primer amplification, were obtained. Some clones are missing from TCRdb's copy, which holds only in-frame ones; the method was immunoSEQ multiplex PCR. From that table come the V and J calls and clone size; the DNA was used to work out D and trimming. The sample comprises some 160,000 clones, around four fifths of which are singletons, and about 2.1% rests with the top ten.

The TCR was taken from a woman older than 75 with acute or convalescent COVID-19. The chain recombines TRBV30 with TRBJ2-2; no definite D call. Sequenced input: peripheral blood. CDR3 bases: TGTGCCTGGAGTTATGGAGTTTCTACCGGGGAGCTGTTTTTT. This codes for CAWSYGVSTGELFF.